The 10 T cell receptor beta chains below come from one sample, sequenced in a study of shared clonotypes between healthy human individuals. Produced via immunoSEQ multiplex PCR; TCRdb's table is partial and in-frame only. This table holds about 1 million clones, roughly 80% found once. The specimen sequenced was memory CD4+ T cells sorted from blood. The subset denotes: CD45RA-negative fraction. Source of these receptors: a man aged 18 to 29 in good health.

This clone came up a few times. The rearrangement links TRBV9 to TRBJ1-1; 10 nucleotides agree with TRBD1. With 6 bases clipped from V and 4 bases from J, the junction kept 12 bases outside the gene matches. The CDR3 loop spans 16 amino acids. CDR1 and CDR2 from the germline V gene are SGDLS and YYNGEE. DNA of the CDR3: TGTGCCAGCAACCCGGGACAGGGGAGAATTGGCACTGAAGCTTTCTTT. Protein sequence: CASNPGQGRIGTEAFF.

This chain connects TRBV11-2 to TRBJ2-7; D is unclear. This CDR3 has 14 residues. V dropped 5 bases and J dropped 3 bases, with 14 bases sitting between them. Germline V gene lookup returns CDR1 SGHAT and CDR2 FQNNGV. The CDR3 region is CASSARLSSYEQYF. CDR3 sequence (DNA): TGTGCCAGCAGCGCTCGGCTCTCCAGCTACGAGCAGTACTTC.

The table lists this clone with a few counts. The sample has other DNA sequences that encode this CDR3 too. The rearrangement joins TRBV5-6 to TRBJ1-6, with 10 bases fitting TRBD1. V shed 4 bases, J shed 7 bases, and the junction held 2 bases outside the gene matches. Germline CDR1 is SGHDT and CDR2 is YYEEEE. This CDR3 spans 14 amino acids. The CDR3 loop is CASSRDRGNSPLHF. The CDR3 nucleotides are TGTGCCAGCAGCCGGGACAGGGGAAATTCACCCCTCCACTTT.

CDR3 residues: CASSPDRGLGYTF. In DNA form, the CDR3 reads TGTGCCAGCAGCCCTGACAGGGGGCTTGGCTACACCTTC. The chain carries TRBV14 and TRBJ1-2; TRBD1 agrees at 10 bases. The length of the CDR3 is 13 residues. The germline V gene has CDR1 SGHDN and CDR2 FVKESK. After removal of 4 bases from V and 7 bases from J, the junction contained 3 bases not matched to a gene.

V usage is TRBV28 and J usage is TRBJ1-1; tentatively, D is TRBD1 (5 bases). This CDR3 is 11 amino acids long. CDR1 is MDHEN, CDR2 SYDVKM, per germline. V lost 3 bases and J 10 bases, leaving 9 bases between the germline ends. The CDR3 spells CASSFGTLAFF. In DNA, the CDR3 is TGTGCCAGCAGTTTCGGGACTCTAGCTTTCTTT.

The gene calls are TRBV6-5 and TRBJ1-2; D gene ambiguous. Trimming stripped 10 bases from V and 6 bases from J, with 12 bases between. CDR1 and CDR2 from the germline V gene are MNHEY and SVGAGI. The CDR3 contains 11 residues. The CDR3 is CATTPIDGYTF. CDR3 nucleotide sequence: TGTGCCACCACCCCAATAGATGGCTACACCTTC.

This rearrangement joins TRBV5-5 to TRBJ1-2, with D uncertain. The V gene lost 5 bases and the J gene lost 1 base, with 12 bases spanning the gap. CDR1 is SGHKS, CDR2 YYEKEE, per germline (reference sequence). This CDR3 comprises 14 residues. This CDR3 is CASRRGGGNYGYTF. CDR3 DNA: TGTGCCAGCAGGAGAGGAGGAGGTAACTATGGCTACACCTTC.

The chain couples TRBV9 to TRBJ2-2; 9 nucleotides line up with TRBD2. This CDR3 region has 16 residues. Germline lookup yields CDR1 SGDLS and CDR2 YYNGEE. The trim removed 4 bases at V and 0 bases at J, leaving 4 bases unmatched. CDR3 nucleotide sequence: TGTGCCAGCAGCTCGCGACTAGCGGCGAACACCGGGGAGCTGTTTTTT. This translates into CASSSRLAANTGELFF.

This clone was observed a single time. The chain has TRBV5-1 and TRBJ2-7; D may be TRBD1 (5 bases). Germline V CDR1 and CDR2: SGHRS, YFSETQ. V shed 4 bases and J shed 1 base, with 15 bases lying between them. The CDR3 contains 15 residues. The CDR3 is CASSPSYRQSYEQYF. CDR3 sequence (DNA): TGCGCCAGCAGCCCCAGCTACCGACAGTCCTACGAGCAGTACTTC.

The count of this clone is one. J is TRBJ2-2 and V is TRBV2; TRBD1 matches at 8 bases. Germline CDR1 is SNHLY and CDR2 is FYNNEI. The CDR3 totals 14 residues. With 8 bases clipped from V and 4 bases from J, the junction kept 6 bases outside the gene matches. For the CDR3, the DNA is TGTGCCAGCGAGGCAGGGGGCGTCACCGGGGAGCTGTTTTTT. Amino acid sequence: CASEAGGVTGELFF. The variable domain in full, completed from reference TRBV2 and TRBJ2-2, reads EPEVTQTPSHQVTQMGQEVILRCVPISNHLYFYWYRQILGQKVEFLVSFYNNEISEKSEIFDDQFSVERPDGSNFTLKIRSTKLEDSAMYFCASEAGGVTGELFFGEGSRLTVL.